One and the same sample provided the 9 T cell receptor beta chains below, sequenced in a study of human T cells and chemical hapten exposure. TCRdb reprocessed the RACE reads with MiXCR, giving one entry per CDR3 protein. The table records some 350,000 distinct CDR3 sequences, nearly 6.5% of them present only once. Time point: patch test 2, 6 weeks after DPC sensitization. Treatment defined: therapeutic diphenylcyclopropenone sensitization with weekly scalp DPC. The material was whole blood, obtained in connection with sensitization to the hapten diphenylcyclopropenone (DPC). Receptors were obtained from a young woman with alopecia areata. Some clones in this sample may be carry-over from other donors' samples.

The genes are TRBV11-2 and TRBJ2-1; D remains unclear. CDR1 is SGHAT, CDR2 FQNNGV, per germline. The CDR3 has 15 residues. V was trimmed by 4 bases and J by 2 bases, leaving 12 bases between them. The CDR3 protein is CASSSFLGTYNEQFF. In DNA, the CDR3 is TGTGCCAGCAGCTCCTTTCTGGGCACCTACAATGAGCAGTTCTTC.

This clonotype was detected ten times or more. The rearrangement links TRBV7-2 to TRBJ2-3, with TRBD1 identical over 12 bases. Trimming took 0 bases from V and 4 from J; bases not matched to a gene: 2. The CDR3 runs 16 residues. Per germline, CDR1 SGHTA and CDR2 FQGNSA. The DNA of the CDR3 is TGTGCCAGCAGCTTAGCTGGGACAGGGGGCGCAGATACGCAGTATTTT. This gives the protein CASSLAGTGGADTQYF.

This clonotype was seen ten or more times. V gene TRBV28 combines with J gene TRBJ1-5; D not resolved. The V gene lost 5 bases and the J gene lost 9 bases, with 11 bases spanning the gap. Germline V lookup: CDR1 MDHEN, CDR2 SYDVKM. The CDR3 has 12 amino acids. DNA of the CDR3: TGTGCCAGCAGTGACCGGGCCGGGCCCCAGCATTTT. It encodes CASSDRAGPQHF.

The chain couples TRBV12-3 or TRBV12-4 to TRBJ2-5, with 8 bases aligning to TRBD1. V lost 4 bases and J lost 2; bases outside the gene matches: 9. The CDR3 runs 16 residues. The CDR3 DNA reads as TGTGCCAGCAGTTCCCGACAGGGGCCTGGGCAAGAGACCCAGTACTTC. Its protein product is CASSSRQGPGQETQYF.

This chain joins TRBV13 and TRBJ2-3, with 7 nucleotides matching TRBD1. CDR1 PRHDT and CDR2 FYEKMQ come from the germline V gene (reference sequence). CDR3 length equals 16 residues. The trim removed 4 bases at V and 2 bases at J, leaving 9 bases unmatched. CDR3 bases: TGTGCCAGCAGCTCAAGGACAGGAATGGTCACAGATACGCAGTATTTT. Protein: CASSSRTGMVTDTQYF.

Ten or more counts support this clonotype. The chain is built from TRBV9 and TRBJ2-3, with 10 bases aligning to TRBD2. The CDR3 is 16 amino acids. V shed 4 bases and J 2 bases; nucleotides not matched to a gene: 7. From germline, CDR1 is SGDLS and CDR2 YYNGEE. CDR3 amino acids: CASSSSSGGSTDTQYF. CDR3 in DNA: TGTGCCAGCAGCTCCTCTAGCGGGGGTTCCACAGATACGCAGTATTTT.

This clonotype was picked up a small number of times. The rearrangement joins TRBV7-6 to TRBJ1-3, with TRBD1 identical over 8 bases. Germline lookup yields CDR1 SGHVS and CDR2 FNYEAQ. This CDR3 has 17 amino acids. The trim removed 0 bases at V and 4 bases at J, leaving 8 bases unmatched. CDR3 region: CASSLAGQGAPGNTIYF. The CDR3 nucleotides read TGTGCCAGCAGCTTAGCGGGTCAGGGGGCGCCGGGAAACACCATATATTTT.

The sample holds many counts of this clonotype. The genes are TRBV5-1 and TRBJ1-1; D remains ambiguous. Trimming shortened V by 0 bases and J by 6 bases, and 15 bases separated the two germline ends. The CDR3 loop spans 15 amino acids. Germline CDR1 is SGHRS and CDR2 is YFSETQ. CDR3 sequence: CASSLGPTKGSEAFF. The DNA of the CDR3 is TGCGCCAGCAGCTTGGGCCCAACGAAGGGCTCTGAAGCTTTCTTT.

This chain connects TRBV27 to TRBJ2-3, with 10 bases matching TRBD2. CDR3 length: 12 residues. The junction had 3 bases not matched to a gene; V was cut back by 5 bases and J by 10 bases. The V gene's germline CDR1 is MNHEY and CDR2 SMNVEV (reference sequence). The CDR3 is CASSTLAGAQYF. CDR3 in DNA: TGTGCCAGCAGTACTCTAGCGGGGGCGCAGTATTTT.